Detailed here is one T cell receptor (beta chain). Under the authors' procedure: Estimation of nucleated cell counts relied on the amplification of reference gene primers. Profiling relied on immunoSEQ multiplex PCR, and the TCRdb table lists in-frame clones only, not all of them. V and J calls and clone size are those listed in that table; D and trimming were worked out from the DNA. Here the sample spans 100,000 to 120,000 clones, roughly four fifths being singletons. After removal of 6 bases from V and 5 bases from J, the junction contained 9 bases not matched to a gene. Germline-derived CDR1 and CDR2 are SEHNR and FQNEAQ (reference sequence). The CDR3 is 15 residues long. The sample originates from a study of blood T cell repertoires in COVID-19. Study-level background: Sites in the United States, Italy and Spain provided acute and convalescent COVID-19 samples. In each case, the material was cDNA or gDNA derived from T cells, B-cell-depleted T cells, or PBMCs.

This clonotype originated in a woman in her sixties with acute or convalescent COVID-19. This chain links TRBV7-9 with TRBJ1-5; 8 nucleotides match TRBD1. The sample comprised peripheral blood. The CDR3 DNA is TGTGCCAGCAGTACGGACAGGGAAAGGGATCAGCCCCAGCATTTT. This encodes CASSTDRERDQPQHF.